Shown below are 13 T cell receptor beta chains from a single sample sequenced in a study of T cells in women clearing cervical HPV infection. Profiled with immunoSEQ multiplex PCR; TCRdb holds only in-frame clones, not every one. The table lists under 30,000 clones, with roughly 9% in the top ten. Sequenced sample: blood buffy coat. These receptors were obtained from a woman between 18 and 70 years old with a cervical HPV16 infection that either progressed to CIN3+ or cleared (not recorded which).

Partial CDR3 DNA: TGCAGTGCTAGACTTAGGGGGCCGCTGCGCGTCATACAGAGGGATGAG. It codes for CSARLRGPLRVIQRDE. The CDR3, in full, reads CSARLRGPLRVIQRDEQFF. V is TRBV20-1 and J is TRBJ2-1; 7 nucleotides align to TRBD1. The sequenced fragment ends 3 residues before the CDR3 boundary, so the rest is inferred from the germline J gene. CDR3 length equals 19 residues. The V gene's germline CDR1 is DFQATT and CDR2 SNEGSKA (reference sequence). The trim removed 2 bases at V and 8 bases at J, leaving 24 bases unmatched.

The CDR3 loop reads CSARDQGRNTEAFF. The part of the CDR3 DNA that was read is TGCAGTGCTAGAGATCAAGGGCGGAACACTGAA. The genes are TRBV20-1 and TRBJ1-1; D gene ambiguous. The read stops 3 residues short of the end of the CDR3; the missing end is completed from the germline J gene. The CDR3 runs 14 residues. V lost 0 bases, J lost 1 base, and 9 bases lay in between. Germline V gives CDR1 DFQATT, CDR2 SNEGSKA (reference sequence).

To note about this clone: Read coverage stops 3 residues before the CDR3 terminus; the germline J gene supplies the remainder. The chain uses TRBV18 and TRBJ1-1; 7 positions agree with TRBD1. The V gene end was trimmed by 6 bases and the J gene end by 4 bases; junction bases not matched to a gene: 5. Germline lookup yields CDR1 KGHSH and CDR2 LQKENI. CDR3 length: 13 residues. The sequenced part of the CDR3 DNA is TGTGCCAGCTCGCCGACAGGGAGCACTGAA. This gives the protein CASSPTGSTE. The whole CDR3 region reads CASSPTGSTEAFF. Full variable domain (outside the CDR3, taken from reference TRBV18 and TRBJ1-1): NAGVMQNPRHLVRRRGQEARLRCSPMKGHSHVYWYRQLPEEGLKFMVYLQKENIIDESGMPKERFSAEFPKEGPSILRIQQVVRGDSAAYFCASSPTGSTEAFFGQGTRLTVV.

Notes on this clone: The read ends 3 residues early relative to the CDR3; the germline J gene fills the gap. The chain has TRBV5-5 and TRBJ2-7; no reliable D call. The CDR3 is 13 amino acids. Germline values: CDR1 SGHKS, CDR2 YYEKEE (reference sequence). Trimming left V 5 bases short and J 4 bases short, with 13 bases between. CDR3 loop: CASSETIGYEQYF. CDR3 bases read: TGTGCCAGCAGTGAAACGATCGGGTACGAG.

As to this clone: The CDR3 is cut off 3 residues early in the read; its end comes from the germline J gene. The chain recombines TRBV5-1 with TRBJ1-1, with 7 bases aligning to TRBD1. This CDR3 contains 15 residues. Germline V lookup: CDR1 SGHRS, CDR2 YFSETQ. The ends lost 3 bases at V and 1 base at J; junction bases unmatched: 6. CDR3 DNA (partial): TGCGCCAGCAGCTCTGCAGACAGGGAGAACACTGAA. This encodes CASSSADRENTE. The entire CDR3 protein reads CASSSADRENTEAFF. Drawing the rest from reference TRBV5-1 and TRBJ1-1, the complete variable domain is KAGVTQTPRYLIKTRGQQVTLSCSPISGHRSVSWYQQTPGQGLQFLFEYFSETQRNKGNFPGRFSGRQFSNSRSEMNVSTLELGDSALYLCASSSADRENTEAFFGQGTRLTVV.

The CDR3 is CASSDKDRGSYEQYF. The part of the CDR3 DNA that was read is TGTGCCAGCAGTGATAAGGACAGGGGATCCTACGAG. The chain couples TRBV6-1 to TRBJ2-7; 9 nucleotides align to TRBD1. With the read ending 3 residues before the CDR3 end, the germline J gene is used to fill in that end. The V gene end was trimmed by 3 bases and the J gene end by 1 base; junction bases not matched to a gene: 4. The CDR3 length is 15 residues. Germline V gene lookup returns CDR1 MNHNS and CDR2 SASEGT.

The CDR3 reads CASSGQGAGYGYTF. CDR3 bases read: TGTGCCAGCAGCGGACAGGGGGCTGGCTATGGC. The chain uses TRBV9 and TRBJ1-2; 10 bases align to TRBD1. The read ends 3 residues shy of where the CDR3 ends; the end is completed using the germline J gene. The CDR3 sequence is 14 residues long. Germline values: CDR1 SGDLS, CDR2 YYNGEE. With V trimmed by 3 bases and J by 4 bases, 3 bases remained unmatched.

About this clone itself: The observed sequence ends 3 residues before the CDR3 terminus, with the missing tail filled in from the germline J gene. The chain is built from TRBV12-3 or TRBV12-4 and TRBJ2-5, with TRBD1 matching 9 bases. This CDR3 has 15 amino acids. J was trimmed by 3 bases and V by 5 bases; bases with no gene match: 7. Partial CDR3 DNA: TGTGCCAGCAGTCTATACCGGACAGGGGAAGAGACC. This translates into CASSLYRTGEET. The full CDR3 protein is CASSLYRTGEETQYF.

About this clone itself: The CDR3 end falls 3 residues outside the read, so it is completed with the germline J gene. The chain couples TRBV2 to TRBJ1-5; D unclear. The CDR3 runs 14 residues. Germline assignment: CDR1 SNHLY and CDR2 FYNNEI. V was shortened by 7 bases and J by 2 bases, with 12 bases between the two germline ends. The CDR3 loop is CASKGRSGNQPQHF. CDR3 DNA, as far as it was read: TGTGCCAGCAAGGGCCGAAGTGGCAATCAGCCC.

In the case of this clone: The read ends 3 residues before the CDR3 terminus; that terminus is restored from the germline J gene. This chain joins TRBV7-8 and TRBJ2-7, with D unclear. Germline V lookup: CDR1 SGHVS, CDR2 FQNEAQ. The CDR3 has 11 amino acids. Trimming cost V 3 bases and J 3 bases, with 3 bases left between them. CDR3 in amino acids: CASSFSYEQYF. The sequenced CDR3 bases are TGTGCCAGCAGCTTCAGCTACGAG.

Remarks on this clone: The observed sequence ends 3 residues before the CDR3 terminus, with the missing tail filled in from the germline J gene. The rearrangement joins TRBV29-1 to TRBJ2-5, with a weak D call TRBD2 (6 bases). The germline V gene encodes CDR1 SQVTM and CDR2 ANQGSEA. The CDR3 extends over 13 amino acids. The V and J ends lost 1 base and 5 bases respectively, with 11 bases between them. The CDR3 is CSVEASDGETQYF. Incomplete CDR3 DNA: TGCAGCGTTGAAGCTAGCGATGGCGAGACC.

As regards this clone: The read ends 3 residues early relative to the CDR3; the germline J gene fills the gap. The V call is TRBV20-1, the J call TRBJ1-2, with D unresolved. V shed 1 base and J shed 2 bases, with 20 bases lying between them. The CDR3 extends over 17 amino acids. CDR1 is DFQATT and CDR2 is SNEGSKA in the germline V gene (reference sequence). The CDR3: CSARVQTTLKGNYGYTF. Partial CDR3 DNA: TGCAGTGCTAGAGTTCAGACTACACTTAAGGGAAACTATGGC.

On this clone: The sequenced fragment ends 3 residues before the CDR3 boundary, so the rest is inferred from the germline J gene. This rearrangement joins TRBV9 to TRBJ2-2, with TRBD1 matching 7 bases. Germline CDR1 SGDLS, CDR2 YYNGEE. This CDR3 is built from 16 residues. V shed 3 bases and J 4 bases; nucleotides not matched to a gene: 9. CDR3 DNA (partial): TGTGCCAGCAGCGCCATCGGGACAGTGGGCACCGGGGAG. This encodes CASSAIGTVGTGE. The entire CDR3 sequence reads CASSAIGTVGTGELFF.